A single sample is the source of the 32 T cell receptor beta chains below, sequenced in a study of OX40 agonist ivuxolimab in advanced cancers. Preparation of the library involved the immunoSEQ multiplex PCR assay. TCRdb provides this immuneACCESS table in a form limited to in-frame rearrangements. Some clones are lacking; in checked studies, under half of them reflect an unresolved V gene, and why the rest are absent is not known. A total of tens of thousands of clones appear in this sample, around nine tenths of them only once. Approximately 2% of the sample comes from the top ten. The sample consisted of CD4+ or CD8+ T cells sorted from blood, taken in a trial of the OX40 agonist ivuxolimab. Receptor source: an adult with an advanced solid tumor such as melanoma, head and neck, liver or kidney cancer.

The chain joins TRBV6-5 to TRBJ1-1, with TRBD1 matching over 10 bases. This CDR3 is built from 13 residues. Germline lookup yields CDR1 MNHEY and CDR2 SVGAGI. Trimming took 6 bases from V and 4 from J; bases not matched to a gene: 2. DNA of the CDR3: TGTGCCAGCAGGGACAGGGGGGGCACTGAAGCTTTCTTT. As protein: CASRDRGGTEAFF.

This clone showed up just a few times. The J gene is TRBJ1-1, the V gene TRBV19, with a tentative D call TRBD1 (6 bases). This CDR3 region has 13 residues. Trimming took 5 bases from V and 0 from J, leaving 7 bases between them. Germline assignment: CDR1 LNHDA and CDR2 SQIVND (reference sequence). The CDR3 nucleotides are TGTGCCAGTAGTGGACAGTTGAACACTGAAGCTTTCTTT. Protein sequence: CASSGQLNTEAFF.

V usage is TRBV7-9 and J usage is TRBJ1-5; maybe TRBD1 (6 bases). CDR3 length: 14 residues. The germline CDR1 and CDR2 sequences are SEHNR and FQNEAQ (reference sequence). V lost 5 bases to trimming and J lost 4 bases, with 12 bases between them. The DNA for the CDR3 is TGTGCCAGCAGCCAGGCACAGGGAAATCAGCCCCAGCATTTT. It encodes CASSQAQGNQPQHF.

The chain carries TRBV18 and TRBJ1-1; D gene uncertain. Looked up from germline, CDR1 is KGHSH and CDR2 is LQKENI. V was trimmed by 3 bases and J by 1 base, leaving 3 bases between them. The CDR3 covers 12 residues. The CDR3, as DNA: TGTGCCAGCTCACCCGCGAACACTGAAGCTTTCTTT. This gives the protein CASSPANTEAFF.

This sequence joins TRBV30 and TRBJ1-4; 7 nucleotides align to TRBD1. Germline lookup yields CDR1 GTSNPN and CDR2 SVGIG (reference sequence). The CDR3 runs to 14 residues. V gave up 3 bases and J gave up 3 bases; unmatched junction bases: 4. Written as DNA, the CDR3 is TGTGCCTGGAGCCCGGGACAGCCTAATGAAAAACTGTTTTTT. Its protein is CAWSPGQPNEKLFF.

V is TRBV5-6 and J is TRBJ1-2; perhaps TRBD1 as D (6 bases). The CDR3 spans 15 residues. Germline CDR1 SGHDT, CDR2 YYEEEE. Between the trimmed V and J ends, which lost 4 bases and 1 base, there was a span of 14 bases. The DNA of the CDR3 is TGTGCCAGCAGCCAAGACAGGCGAATTAACTATGGCTACACCTTC. As protein: CASSQDRRINYGYTF.

J is TRBJ2-1 and V is TRBV7-3; 10 bases line up with TRBD2. The V gene end was trimmed by 2 bases and the J gene end by 8 bases; junction bases not matched to a gene: 6. Germline V gene data show CDR1 as SGHTA and CDR2 as FQGTGA. The CDR3 spans 15 residues. The CDR3 coding sequence is TGTGCCAGCAGCTTAGGGCTAGCGGGAGCACATGAGCAGTTCTTC. It codes for CASSLGLAGAHEQFF.

V gene TRBV11-3 combines with J gene TRBJ2-1; 9 bases match TRBD1. Germline V lookup: CDR1 SGHNT, CDR2 YENEEA. The CDR3 has 15 amino acids. V was pared by 5 bases and J by 10 bases, with 12 bases of the junction left unmatched. CDR3 amino acids: CASSTGTGLKGEQFF. The CDR3 DNA reads TGTGCCAGCAGCACCGGGACAGGGCTCAAAGGAGAGCAGTTCTTC.

By share, this clone ranks as medium-sized. The chain uses TRBV2 and TRBJ1-1; 10 bases line up with TRBD1. Unmatched junction bases numbered 4, after V lost 4 bases and J lost 5 bases. The CDR3 is made up of 14 amino acids. Germline assignment: CDR1 SNHLY and CDR2 FYNNEI. In DNA form, the CDR3 reads TGTGCCAGCAGTGGGACAGGGGGAAGGACTGAAGCTTTCTTT. The encoded protein is CASSGTGGRTEAFF. Supplemented by reference TRBV2 and TRBJ1-1, the full variable domain reads EPEVTQTPSHQVTQMGQEVILRCVPISNHLYFYWYRQILGQKVEFLVSFYNNEISEKSEIFDDQFSVERPDGSNFTLKIRSTKLEDSAMYFCASSGTGGRTEAFFGQGTRLTVV.

The chain has TRBV11-2 and TRBJ2-7; unclear D gene. Trimming left V 4 bases short and J 3 bases short, with 10 bases between. This CDR3 comprises 13 residues. Germline V gives CDR1 SGHAT, CDR2 FQNNGV. CDR3 protein: CASSSLHRYEQYF. CDR3 nucleotides: TGTGCCAGCAGCTCTTTACACCGCTACGAGCAGTACTTC. Looking up the rest from reference TRBV11-2 and TRBJ2-7 gives the full variable domain: EAGVAQSPRYKIIEKRQSVAFWCNPISGHATLYWYQQILGQGPKLLIQFQNNGVVDDSQLPKDRFSAERLKGVDSTLKIQPAKLEDSAVYLCASSSLHRYEQYFGPGTRLTVT.

The genes are TRBV19 and TRBJ2-7; D unresolved. Germline CDR1 reads LNHDA; CDR2 reads SQIVND (reference sequence). The CDR3 loop spans 14 amino acids. Trimming removed 7 bases at V and 2 bases at J, with 15 bases between. The CDR3 reads CASTQSTQTYEQYF. DNA for the CDR3: TGTGCCAGTACTCAATCGACGCAGACCTACGAGCAGTACTTC.

V gene TRBV11-2 combines with J gene TRBJ2-1; D uncertain. V was clipped by 6 bases and J by 6 bases, with 9 bases between them. The CDR3 extends over 12 amino acids. In germline, CDR1 is SGHAT, CDR2 FQNNGV. This CDR3 is CASRPEANEQFF. CDR3 DNA sequence: TGTGCCAGCAGGCCTGAAGCCAATGAGCAGTTCTTC.

J is TRBJ1-1 and V is TRBV2; no clear D gene. V was shortened by 6 bases and J by 5 bases, with 10 bases between the two germline ends. Germline CDR1 and CDR2: SNHLY and FYNNEI. This CDR3 has 12 amino acids. This CDR3 reads CASSRRGTEAFF. As DNA, the CDR3 is TGTGCCAGCAGCAGGCGCGGGACTGAAGCTTTCTTT. Full variable domain (missing parts from reference TRBV2 and TRBJ1-1): EPEVTQTPSHQVTQMGQEVILRCVPISNHLYFYWYRQILGQKVEFLVSFYNNEISEKSEIFDDQFSVERPDGSNFTLKIRSTKLEDSAMYFCASSRRGTEAFFGQGTRLTVV.

CDR3 DNA sequence: TGTGCCAGCAGCTTAGGAATCGGGAACACAGATACGCAGTATTTT. It encodes CASSLGIGNTDTQYF. The rearrangement links TRBV7-2 to TRBJ2-3, with D perhaps matching TRBD2 (5 bases). The CDR3 is made up of 15 amino acids. The V end lost 1 base, the J end lost 2 bases, and 10 bases lay between the germline ends. CDR1 and CDR2 (germline): SGHTA, FQGNSA.

This clone was found once. The chain joins TRBV7-9 to TRBJ2-7, with D possibly TRBD1 on 5 matching bases. This CDR3 has 15 amino acids. Germline CDR1 is SEHNR and CDR2 is FQNEAQ (reference sequence). Trimming cost V 1 base and J 0 bases, with 10 bases left between them. The CDR3 sequence: CASSLVQVSSYEQYF. The CDR3 nucleotides read TGTGCCAGCAGCTTAGTACAGGTTAGCTCCTACGAGCAGTACTTC. Full variable domain (rest looked up from reference TRBV7-9 and TRBJ2-7): DTGVSQNPRHKITKRGQNVTFRCDPISEHNRLYWYRQTLGQGPEFLTYFQNEAQLEKSRLLSDRFSAERPKGSFSTLEIQRTEQGDSAMYLCASSLVQVSSYEQYFGPGTRLTVT.

A single count supports this clone. The chain has TRBV9 and TRBJ2-5; no definite D call. Trimming took off 4 bases at V and 7 bases at J, with 17 bases between the two ends. Germline CDR1 SGDLS, CDR2 YYNGEE. CDR3 length: 14 residues. This CDR3 reads CASSCCGVLGTQYF. CDR3 in DNA: TGTGCCAGCAGCTGTTGTGGGGTTCTAGGGACCCAGTACTTC.

The V gene is TRBV4-1, the J gene TRBJ1-1; D may be TRBD1 (5 bases). This CDR3 has 15 amino acids. Germline V CDR1 and CDR2: MGHRA, YSYEKL. Trimming cost V 4 bases and J 1 base, with 13 bases left between them. CDR3 loop: CASSRLPGKNTEAFF. The CDR3 DNA reads TGCGCCAGCAGCCGACTGCCAGGGAAGAACACTGAAGCTTTCTTT.

This chain joins TRBV11-2 and TRBJ2-1; no clear D. Germline assignment: CDR1 SGHAT and CDR2 FQNNGV. Trimming stripped 2 bases from V and 5 bases from J, with 7 bases between. This CDR3 has 13 residues. CDR3 in amino acids: CASSLFSNNEQFF. The CDR3 DNA reads TGTGCCAGCAGCTTATTCTCGAACAATGAGCAGTTCTTC.

V and J are TRBV29-1 and TRBJ1-3; TRBD1 agrees at 9 bases. The CDR3 is 14 amino acids. Unmatched junction bases numbered 4, after V lost 7 bases and J lost 0 bases. Germline CDR1 is SQVTM and CDR2 is ANQGSEA. The CDR3: CSGTGGGSGNTIYF. In nucleotides, the CDR3 is TGCAGCGGAACAGGGGGCGGCTCTGGAAACACCATATATTTT.

CDR3 sequence: CASSSLYEQYF. The DNA for the CDR3 is TGTGCCAGCAGTTCCCTCTACGAGCAGTACTTC. V usage is TRBV27 and J usage is TRBJ2-7, with unresolved D. This CDR3 contains 11 residues. The V and J ends lost 4 bases and 3 bases respectively, with 4 bases between them. Germline V CDR1 and CDR2: MNHEY, SMNVEV (reference sequence).

This chain connects TRBV6-1 to TRBJ2-5, with D uncertain. The germline CDR1 and CDR2 sequences are MNHNS and SASEGT. V was clipped by 2 bases and J by 3 bases, with 10 bases between them. The CDR3 sequence is 14 residues long. CDR3 protein: CASSETVGKETQYF. CDR3 DNA: TGTGCCAGCAGTGAAACGGTGGGCAAAGAGACCCAGTACTTC.

CDR3 in DNA: TGTGCCAGCAGCTTAGGGGGGGCAGGTACTGAAGCTTTCTTT. The encoded protein is CASSLGGAGTEAFF. The chain couples TRBV11-2 to TRBJ1-1, with TRBD1 as a possible D gene (6 bases). Looked up from germline, CDR1 is SGHAT and CDR2 is FQNNGV. The V end lost 1 base, the J end lost 5 bases, and 11 bases lay between the germline ends. The length of the CDR3 is 14 residues.

This clone was seen once. The J gene is TRBJ2-7, the V gene TRBV6-5; 12 nucleotides align to TRBD2. The CDR3 is 15 residues long. Per the germline V gene, CDR1 is MNHEY and CDR2 is SVGAGI. J lost 7 bases, V lost 6 bases, and 10 bases had no gene match. The CDR3 DNA follows: TGTGCCAGCAGAACCGGACTAGCGGGACGGGTGGAGCAGTACTTC. Its translation is CASRTGLAGRVEQYF.

The chain uses TRBV2 and TRBJ2-3; 12 bases map to TRBD2. From germline, CDR1 is SNHLY and CDR2 FYNNEI. The CDR3 sequence is 14 residues long. J was trimmed by 5 bases and V by 8 bases; bases with no gene match: 5. The DNA of the CDR3 is TGTGCCAGCGTCGGGGGACTAGCGGGAGATACGCAGTATTTT. Translated, it gives CASVGGLAGDTQYF.

The genes are TRBV11-2 and TRBJ2-5; TRBD1 is a possible D gene (5 bases). There are 17 residues in the CDR3. Per the germline V gene, CDR1 is SGHAT and CDR2 is FQNNGV. Trimming shortened V by 0 bases and J by 5 bases, and 19 bases separated the two germline ends. CDR3 loop: CASSLDREGLSWETQYF. Written as DNA, the CDR3 is TGTGCCAGCAGCTTAGACAGGGAAGGCTTGTCATGGGAGACCCAGTACTTC.

The chain recombines TRBV6-1 with TRBJ1-2; D unresolved. The CDR3 contains 12 residues. Germline values: CDR1 MNHNS, CDR2 SASEGT. Trimming removed 5 bases at V and 8 bases at J, with 12 bases between. The CDR3 is CASSQRIEGYTF. For the CDR3, the DNA is TGTGCCAGCAGTCAACGGATTGAGGGCTACACCTTC.

The rearrangement uses TRBV30 and TRBJ1-4; D is unclear. Germline V lookup: CDR1 GTSNPN, CDR2 SVGIG (reference sequence). V lost 0 bases and J 5 bases, leaving 7 bases between the germline ends. CDR3 size: 13 residues. The CDR3 loop reads CAWSVELNEKLFF. As DNA, the CDR3 is TGTGCCTGGAGTGTGGAGTTAAATGAAAAACTGTTTTTT.

V is TRBV4-2 and J is TRBJ2-1; D could derive from TRBD1 or TRBD2 (5 bases each). The CDR3 runs to 17 residues. The V end was cut by 1 base, the J end by 3 bases, with 16 bases between. Germline-derived CDR1 and CDR2 are LGHNA and YNFKEQ. The CDR3 sequence: CASSQVTGLASYNEQFF. CDR3 DNA sequence: TGTGCCAGCAGCCAAGTAACGGGGCTAGCAAGCTACAATGAGCAGTTCTTC.

The genes are TRBV4-1 and TRBJ2-4; D gene unclear. The CDR3 runs 16 residues. V was trimmed by 2 bases and J by 0 bases, leaving 11 bases between them. CDR1 MGHRA and CDR2 YSYEKL come from the germline V gene. CDR3: CASSQHHMVAKNIQYF. The CDR3 DNA is TGCGCCAGCAGCCAACACCACATGGTAGCCAAAAACATTCAGTACTTC.

This clone was seen a single time. The J gene is TRBJ2-7, the V gene TRBV7-9, with TRBD2 matching over 8 bases. The CDR3 sequence is 14 residues long. With V trimmed by 2 bases and J by 3 bases, 3 bases remained unmatched. CDR1 and CDR2 from the germline V gene are SEHNR and FQNEAQ (reference sequence). CDR3 region: CASSLSLAGYEQYF. CDR3 DNA sequence: TGTGCCAGCAGCTTAAGCCTAGCGGGCTACGAGCAGTACTTC.

The chain employs TRBV10-3 and TRBJ2-7, with 7 nucleotides matching TRBD1. The CDR3 is 15 amino acids. The germline V gene encodes CDR1 ENHRY and CDR2 SYGVKD. Trimming cost V 5 bases and J 0 bases; bases outside gene matches: 7. CDR3: CAISSLTGFSYEQYF. For the CDR3, the DNA is TGTGCCATCAGTTCACTGACAGGGTTCTCCTACGAGCAGTACTTC.

The chain has TRBV10-3 and TRBJ2-3, with 9 bases fitting TRBD2. The V gene end was trimmed by 7 bases and the J gene end by 5 bases; junction bases not matched to a gene: 13. The CDR3 totals 16 residues. Germline values: CDR1 ENHRY, CDR2 SYGVKD. The CDR3 nucleotides read TGTGCCATCACGAGAGATAGCGGGAGACGAGGAGATACGCAGTATTTT. Translating gives CAITRDSGRRGDTQYF.